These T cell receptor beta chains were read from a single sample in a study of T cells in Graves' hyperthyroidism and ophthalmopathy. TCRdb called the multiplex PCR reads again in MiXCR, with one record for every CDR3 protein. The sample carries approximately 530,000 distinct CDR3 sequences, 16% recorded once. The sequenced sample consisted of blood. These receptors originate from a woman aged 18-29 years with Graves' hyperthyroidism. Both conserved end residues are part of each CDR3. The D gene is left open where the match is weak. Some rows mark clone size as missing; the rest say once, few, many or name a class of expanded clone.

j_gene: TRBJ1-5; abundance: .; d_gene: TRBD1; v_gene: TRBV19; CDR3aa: CASRPGTVNQPQHF; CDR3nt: TGTGCCAGTAGACCCGGGACAGTTAATCAGCCCCAGCATTTT
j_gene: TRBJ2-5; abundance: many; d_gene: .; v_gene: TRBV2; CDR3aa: CASSEVGGAQETQYF; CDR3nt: TGTGCCAGCAGTGAGGTTGGGGGCGCACAAGAGACCCAGTACTTC
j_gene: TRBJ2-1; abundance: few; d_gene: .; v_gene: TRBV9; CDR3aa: CASTPRGVGNEQFF; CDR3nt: TGTGCCAGCACTCCCCGGGGCGTCGGCAATGAGCAGTTCTTC
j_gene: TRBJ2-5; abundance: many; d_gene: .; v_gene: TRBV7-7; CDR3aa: CASSSGASAETQYF; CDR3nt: TGTGCCAGCAGCTCCGGGGCCAGTGCCGAGACCCAGTACTTC
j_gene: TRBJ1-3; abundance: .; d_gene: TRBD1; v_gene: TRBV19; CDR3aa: CASRTGTGRRSSGNTIYF; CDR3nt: TGTGCCAGTAGAACCGGGACAGGGCGACGCTCCTCTGGAAACACCATATATTTT
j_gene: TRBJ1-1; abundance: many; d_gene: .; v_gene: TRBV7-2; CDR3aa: CASSLAFTRNTEAFF; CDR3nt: TGTGCCAGCAGCTTAGCGTTCACGAGGAACACTGAAGCTTTCTTT
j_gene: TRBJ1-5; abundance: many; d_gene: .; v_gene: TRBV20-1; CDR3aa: CSARRFLDRVSNQPQHF; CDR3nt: TGCAGTGCTAGAAGGTTTTTGGACAGAGTTAGCAATCAGCCCCAGCATTTT
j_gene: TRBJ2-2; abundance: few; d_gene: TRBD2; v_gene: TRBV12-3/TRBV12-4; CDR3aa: CASSFGGSGVANTGELFF; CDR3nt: TGTGCCAGCAGTTTCGGAGGTAGCGGGGTGGCGAACACCGGGGAGCTGTTTTTT
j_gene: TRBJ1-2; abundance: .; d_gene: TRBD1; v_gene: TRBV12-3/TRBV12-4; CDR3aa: CASTHHTQGNLSGYTF; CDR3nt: TGTGCCAGCACCCACCACACACAGGGGAATTTATCTGGCTACACCTTC
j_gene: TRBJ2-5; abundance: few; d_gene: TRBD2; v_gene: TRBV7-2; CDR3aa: CASSPRLTSGGAEETQYF; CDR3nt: TGTGCCAGCAGCCCAAGGTTGACTAGCGGGGGGGCTGAAGAGACCCAGTACTTC
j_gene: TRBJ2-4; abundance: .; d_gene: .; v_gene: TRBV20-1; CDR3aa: CSARNLELDIQYF; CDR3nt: TGCAGTGCTAGAAATCTAGAATTAGACATTCAGTACTTC
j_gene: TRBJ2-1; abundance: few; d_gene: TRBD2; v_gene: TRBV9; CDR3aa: CASSVVTPQSGGEQFF; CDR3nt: TGTGCCAGCAGCGTAGTGACTCCTCAGTCGGGGGGTGAGCAGTTCTTC
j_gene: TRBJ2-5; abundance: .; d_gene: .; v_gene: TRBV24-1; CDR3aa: CATSDLRPSAQYF; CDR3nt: TGTGCCACCAGTGATTTGCGGCCATCCGCCCAGTACTTC
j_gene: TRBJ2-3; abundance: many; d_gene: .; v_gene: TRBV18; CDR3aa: CASSPGGGPGDTQYF; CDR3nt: TGTGCCAGCTCACCTGGTGGCGGCCCCGGCGATACGCAGTATTTT
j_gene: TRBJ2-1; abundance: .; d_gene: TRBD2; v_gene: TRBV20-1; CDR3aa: CSARDWTSPNEQFF; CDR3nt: TGCAGTGCTAGAGATTGGACTAGTCCCAATGAGCAGTTCTTC
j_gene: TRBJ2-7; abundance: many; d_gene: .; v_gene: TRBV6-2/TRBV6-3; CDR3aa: CASNEPSYEQYF; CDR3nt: TGTGCCAGCAACGAACCATCCTACGAGCAGTACTTC
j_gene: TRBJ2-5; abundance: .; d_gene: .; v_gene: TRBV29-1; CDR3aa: CSEKLAGETQYF; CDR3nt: TGCAGCGAGAAACTAGCCGGGGAGACCCAGTACTTC
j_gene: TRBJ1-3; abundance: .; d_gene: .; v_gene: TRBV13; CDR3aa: CASTYQRKRNTIYF; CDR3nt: TGTGCCAGCACCTACCAGCGGAAGAGAAACACCATATATTTT
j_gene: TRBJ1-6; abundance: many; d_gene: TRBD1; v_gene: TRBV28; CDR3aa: CASSFPDRVNSPLHF; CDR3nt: TGTGCCAGCAGTTTCCCCGACAGGGTTAATTCACCCCTCCACTTT
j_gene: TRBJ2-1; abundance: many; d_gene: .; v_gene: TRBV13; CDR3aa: CASSLQRLSSYNEQFF; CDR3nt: TGTGCCAGCAGCTTACAGCGCCTAAGCTCCTACAATGAGCAGTTCTTC
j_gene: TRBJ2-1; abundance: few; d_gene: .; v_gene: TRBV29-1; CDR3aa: CSVFHRVQFF; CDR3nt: TGCAGCGTTTTTCACAGGGTGCAGTTCTTC
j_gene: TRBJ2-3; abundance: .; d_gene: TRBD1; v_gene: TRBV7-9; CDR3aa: CASSLGTGLSADTQYF; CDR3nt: TGTGCCAGCAGCTTAGGGACAGGGCTAAGCGCAGATACGCAGTATTTT